Each of the 15 T cell receptor beta chains below was sequenced from the same sample in a study of vaccination and CD4 T cells after COVID-19 (dated by TCRdb to the early 2020s). The treatment or condition label here, explained by the study, means: 10-day PBMC culture with coronavirus spike peptide pools or control peptides (ViraFEST assay). Receptor libraries were prepared by PCR. Sequenced using an Illumina iSeq 100. DNA from cultured CD4+ T cells underwent TCR sequencing with the Oncomine TCR Beta short-read assay at the Johns Hopkins FTIC core. Starting from the raw public reads, TCRdb applied fastp trimming at Q25, assembled clones with MiXCR and retained in-frame beta chains. Rows matching on CDR3 protein sequence are summarized as one entry with the most common DNA and genes. This sample is represented by about 16,000 distinct CDR3 sequences; roughly 51% of them were singletons. Roughly a third of the sample is in the top ten clones.

Their antigens are not known. Sequencing was performed on cultured CD4+ T cells from blood, taken after SARS-CoV-2 vaccination. The receptors were gathered from a human donor with COVID-19.

This clonotype was seen only a few times. The gene calls are TRBV20-1 and TRBJ1-1; perhaps TRBD1 as D (6 bases). V was shortened by 0 bases and J by 1 base, with 15 bases between the two germline ends. The CDR3 length is 16 residues. Germline CDR1 and CDR2: DFQATT and SNEGSKA (reference sequence). The DNA for the CDR3 is TGCAGTGCTAGAGATTCGGGACATCGAACGAACACTGAAGCTTTCTTT. Its translation: CSARDSGHRTNTEAFF.

The chain is built from TRBV12-3 or TRBV12-4 and TRBJ1-1; D may be TRBD1 (6 bases). The V end lost 3 bases, the J end lost 6 bases, and 8 bases lay between the germline ends. This CDR3 comprises 12 residues. The CDR3 nucleotides are TGTGCCAGCAGTTTGCAGGGGTCTGAAGCTTTCTTT. Its protein is CASSLQGSEAFF.

The rearrangement links TRBV7-2 to TRBJ1-5; no firm D call. This CDR3 region has 16 residues. Trimming removed 5 bases from V and 3 bases from J, with 17 bases in between. Germline V gene sequence: CDR1 SGHTA, CDR2 FQGNSA. For the CDR3, the DNA is TGTGCCAGCAGCCAGACCTCCAGCCCGAACAATCAGCCCCAGCATTTT. Its protein product is CASSQTSSPNNQPQHF. The whole variable domain, filled in from reference TRBV7-2 and TRBJ1-5, reads GAGVSQSPSNKVTEKGKDVELRCDPISGHTALYWYRQSLGQGLEFLIYFQGNSAPDKSGLPSDRFSAERTGGSVSTLTIQRTQQEDSAVYLCASSQTSSPNNQPQHFGDGTRLSIL.

The chain recombines TRBV11-3 with TRBJ2-1, with 16 bases aligning to TRBD2. J gave up 0 bases and V 3 bases, and 5 bases lay outside the gene matches. Germline V gene data show CDR1 as SGHNT and CDR2 as YENEEA. This CDR3 has 19 amino acids. This CDR3 is CASSFAGTSGGGSYNEQFF. The DNA for the CDR3 is TGTGCCAGCAGCTTCGCCGGGACTAGCGGGGGGGGCTCCTACAATGAGCAGTTCTTC.

The chain is built from TRBV20-1 and TRBJ2-1; TRBD2 aligns across 13 bases. This CDR3 has 15 amino acids. Per the germline V gene, CDR1 is DFQATT and CDR2 is SNEGSKA (reference sequence). V was clipped by 4 bases and J by 4 bases; unmatched bases: 4. The CDR3 here is CSATGTSGDYNEQFF. The CDR3 nucleotides read TGCAGTGCTACCGGGACTAGCGGGGATTACAATGAGCAGTTCTTC.

A note on this clonotype: The junction departs from the called germline gene at one end, perhaps through a read error. The J gene is TRBJ2-5, the V gene TRBV7-9; D ambiguous. This CDR3 is built from 13 residues. Germline CDR1 reads SEHNR; CDR2 reads FQNEAQ (reference sequence). The DNA for the CDR3 is TGCGCCAGCAGCTCTGCTATAGAGGAGACCCAGTACTTC. This encodes CASSSAIEETQYF.

This sequence joins TRBV5-1 and TRBJ1-5, with 7 bases fitting TRBD1. This CDR3 is 20 amino acids long. Losses at the gene ends were 4 bases for V and 4 bases for J; bases not matched to a gene: 23. The germline V gene has CDR1 SGHRS and CDR2 YFSETQ. DNA for the CDR3: TGCGCCAGCAGCACCACCCAGTTGGGGACAGCTACTTTACTTAATCAGCCCCAGCATTTT. Translation gives CASSTTQLGTATLLNQPQHF. The variable domain in full, with the rest retrieved from reference TRBV5-1 and TRBJ1-5, is KAGVTQTPRYLIKTRGQQVTLSCSPISGHRSVSWYQQTPGQGLQFLFEYFSETQRNKGNFPGRFSGRQFSNSRSEMNVSTLELGDSALYLCASSTTQLGTATLLNQPQHFGDGTRLSIL.

This rearrangement joins TRBV6-1 to TRBJ1-2, with D possibly TRBD1 on 5 matching bases. V shed 6 bases and J shed 5 bases, with 13 bases lying between them. The germline CDR1 and CDR2 sequences are MNHNS and SASEGT. The CDR3 spans 13 residues. CDR3 sequence (DNA): TGTGCCAGCAGCGACTCAGGGTTTTATGGCTACACCTTC. Amino acid sequence: CASSDSGFYGYTF.

This clonotype has only a few counts. The V call is TRBV20-1, the J call TRBJ2-1; D unclear. Between the trimmed V and J ends, which lost 1 base and 4 bases, there was a span of 14 bases. The CDR3 consists of 15 residues. Germline CDR1 and CDR2: DFQATT and SNEGSKA (reference sequence). The CDR3 DNA reads as TGCAGTGCTAGAGTTGGGCCTGGCGGATACAATGAGCAGTTCTTC. This codes for CSARVGPGGYNEQFF.

The gene calls are TRBV5-1 and TRBJ2-2, with 8 bases matching TRBD2. This CDR3 is built from 15 residues. The germline V gene has CDR1 SGHRS and CDR2 YFSETQ. Trimming at V came to 5 bases and at J to 4 bases, leaving 7 bases not matched to a gene. The CDR3 DNA sequence: TGCGCCAGCAGACCCGGGACTAGTGGCACCGGGGAGCTGTTTTTT. Its protein product is CASRPGTSGTGELFF.

The rearrangement joins TRBV12-3 or TRBV12-4 to TRBJ2-2; D gene ambiguous. The V end was cut by 3 bases, the J end by 1 base, with 6 bases between. The CDR3 covers 14 residues. As DNA, the CDR3 is TGTGCCAGCAGTTTTCCCCAGAACACCGGGGAGCTGTTTTTT. This gives the protein CASSFPQNTGELFF.

This clonotype was seen more than once but under ten times. The chain is built from TRBV6-1 and TRBJ1-5, with D possibly being TRBD1 (6 bases). The CDR3 has 16 residues. Germline CDR1 reads MNHNS; CDR2 reads SASEGT. The ends were cut back, 5 bases at V and 0 bases at J, with 14 bases in the middle. The CDR3 here is CASSILTGFSNQPQHF. CDR3 nucleotides: TGTGCCAGCAGTATCCTTACAGGGTTTAGCAATCAGCCCCAGCATTTT.

This clonotype was detected only a few times. This sequence joins TRBV20-1 and TRBJ2-4, with a weak D call TRBD2 (7 bases). The germline CDR1 and CDR2 sequences are DFQATT and SNEGSKA (reference sequence). The CDR3 consists of 16 residues. Trimming left V 3 bases short and J 2 bases short, with 17 bases between. CDR3 region: CSASATGGASKNIQYF. The DNA of the CDR3 is TGCAGTGCTAGTGCGACTGGGGGGGCTTCCAAAAACATTCAGTACTTC.

The chain uses TRBV5-6 and TRBJ1-6, with TRBD1 as a possible D gene (5 bases). The CDR3 loop spans 14 amino acids. V shed 2 bases and J shed 5 bases, with 8 bases lying between them. Germline V gene sequence: CDR1 SGHDT, CDR2 YYEEEE. The CDR3 reads CASSFWGNNSPLHF. DNA for the CDR3: TGTGCCAGCAGCTTCTGGGGGAATAATTCACCCCTCCACTTT.

The chain joins TRBV27 to TRBJ1-2; TRBD1 aligns across 8 bases. Unmatched junction bases numbered 10, after V lost 2 bases and J lost 8 bases. Germline values: CDR1 MNHEY, CDR2 SMNVEV (reference sequence). This CDR3 is built from 15 residues. CDR3: CASSLQDRVGGGYTF. DNA for the CDR3: TGTGCCAGCAGTTTACAGGACAGGGTAGGAGGCGGCTACACCTTC.